The next 24 T cell receptor beta chains were all read from a single sample in a study of blood T cell repertoires in COVID-19. Assay used: immunoSEQ multiplex PCR; TCRdb lists only in-frame clones, some missing. This sample yields approximately 340,000 clones, of which about 91% are seen a single time; around 8.9% belongs to the top ten. The material sequenced was peripheral blood. The receptors derive from a man between 25 and 39 years old with COVID-19, enrolled during active disease.

The chain uses TRBV28 and TRBJ2-4; 12 bases align to TRBD2. Germline assignment: CDR1 MDHEN and CDR2 SYDVKM. This CDR3 comprises 15 residues. V shed 6 bases and J 6 bases; nucleotides not matched to a gene: 6. In DNA form, the CDR3 reads TGTGCCAGCAGCCCGACTAGCGGGAGATCAAACATTCAGTACTTC. Its translation is CASSPTSGRSNIQYF.

The V call is TRBV3-1 (or the pseudogene TRBV3-2), the J call TRBJ2-3; 11 nucleotides align to TRBD2. Germline assignment: CDR1 LGHDT and CDR2 YNNKEL (reference sequence). Trimming cost V 4 bases and J 2 bases; bases outside gene matches: 5. There are 16 residues in the CDR3. CDR3 residues: CASSRTSGGYTDTQYF. The CDR3 DNA sequence: TGTGCCAGCAGCCGAACTAGCGGGGGTTACACAGATACGCAGTATTTT.

V and J are TRBV7-3 and TRBJ2-7, with D maybe TRBD1 (6 bases). From germline, CDR1 is SGHTA and CDR2 FQGTGA. There are 16 residues in the CDR3. Trimming stripped 0 bases from V and 3 bases from J, with 15 bases between. Here the CDR3 reads CASSLTGGQSYYEQYF. DNA for the CDR3: TGTGCCAGCAGCTTAACAGGAGGACAGTCCTACTACGAGCAGTACTTC. The full variable domain, with the rest looked up from reference TRBV7-3 and TRBJ2-7, is GAGVSQTPSNKVTEKGKYVELRCDPISGHTALYWYRQSLGQGPEFLIYFQGTGAADDSGLPNDRFFAVRPEGSVSTLKIQRTERGDSAVYLCASSLTGGQSYYEQYFGPGTRLTVT.

The chain joins TRBV7-9 to TRBJ1-2; a possible D gene is TRBD1 (5 bases). This CDR3 is built from 13 residues. The V end was cut by 3 bases, the J end by 1 base, with 6 bases between. Germline values: CDR1 SEHNR, CDR2 FQNEAQ (reference sequence). The CDR3 sequence: CASSFDSNYGYTF. CDR3 coding DNA: TGTGCCAGCAGCTTCGACAGTAACTATGGCTACACCTTC.

V usage is TRBV19 and J usage is TRBJ1-4; TRBD1 might be the D (6 bases). CDR3 size: 14 residues. V shed 3 bases and J shed 5 bases, with 10 bases lying between them. Germline CDR1 LNHDA, CDR2 SQIVND (reference sequence). CDR3: CASSIRGGNEKLFF. For the CDR3, the DNA is TGTGCCAGTAGTATCAGGGGCGGGAATGAAAAACTGTTTTTT.

This chain uses TRBV5-4 with TRBJ2-5; 11 nucleotides line up with TRBD2. The germline V gene has CDR1 SGHNT and CDR2 YYREEE (reference sequence). The CDR3 totals 16 residues. With V trimmed by 0 bases and J by 2 bases, 3 bases remained unmatched. In DNA form, the CDR3 reads TGTGCCAGCAGCTTGGATGTAGCGGGGGGGCAAGAGACCCAGTACTTC. Translated, it gives CASSLDVAGGQETQYF.

V and J are TRBV6-1 and TRBJ1-1, with a weak D call TRBD1 (6 bases). The length of the CDR3 is 11 residues. CDR1 MNHNS and CDR2 SASEGT come from the germline V gene. V was trimmed by 6 bases and J by 5 bases, leaving 7 bases between them. The CDR3 DNA follows: TGTGCCAGCAGGGGGACAACTGAAGCTTTCTTT. Protein: CASRGTTEAFF.

The chain has TRBV12-3 or TRBV12-4 and TRBJ2-1, with TRBD2 identical over 8 bases. The V and J ends lost 7 bases and 14 bases, in that order; junction bases with no gene match: 10. The CDR3 length is 12 residues. CDR3 DNA sequence: TGTGCCAGCACCTCCGCCCTCGGGAGGGAGTTCTTC. Protein: CASTSALGREFF.

The chain carries TRBV5-6 and TRBJ2-1; no clear D gene. Trimming cost V 0 bases and J 4 bases, with 11 bases left between them. The length of the CDR3 is 15 residues. CDR1 is SGHDT and CDR2 is YYEEEE in the germline V gene. The CDR3 DNA reads TGTGCCAGCAGCTTGGGCCTAGATAGTTACAATGAGCAGTTCTTC. It codes for CASSLGLDSYNEQFF.

The V gene is TRBV3-1 (or the pseudogene TRBV3-2), the J gene TRBJ2-7, with 9 nucleotides matching TRBD2. V shed 1 base, J shed 5 bases, and the junction held 12 bases outside the gene matches. The CDR3 has 17 amino acids. Germline values: CDR1 LGHDT, CDR2 YNNKEL (reference sequence). DNA of the CDR3: TGTGCCAGCAGCCAAGTCAGCGGGGGGATCTCGGCCCACGAGCAGTACTTC. Amino acid sequence: CASSQVSGGISAHEQYF.

The chain couples TRBV5-6 to TRBJ1-2; tentative D call: TRBD1 (6 bases). Per germline, CDR1 SGHDT and CDR2 YYEEEE. V lost 4 bases and J 4 bases, leaving 14 bases between the germline ends. CDR3 length: 14 amino acids. The CDR3 region has the DNA TGTGCCAGCAGCCCTGGACAGACGACCTATGGCTACACCTTC. Its translation: CASSPGQTTYGYTF.

The genes are TRBV6-2 or TRBV6-3 and TRBJ1-1; no clear D. This CDR3 contains 15 residues. V lost 0 bases and J 1 base, leaving 9 bases between the germline ends. CDR1 is MNHEY, CDR2 SVGEGT, per germline. The CDR3 bases are TGTGCCAGCAGTTACTCCCCCAGGCAGAACACTGAAGCTTTCTTT. It codes for CASSYSPRQNTEAFF.

This chain uses TRBV5-1 with TRBJ2-1; D might be TRBD1 (6 bases). Germline-derived CDR1 and CDR2 are SGHRS and YFSETQ. V lost 2 bases and J 4 bases, leaving 13 bases between the germline ends. The CDR3 totals 15 residues. This chain's CDR3 is CASSFLGQNYNEQFF. CDR3 coding DNA: TGCGCCAGCAGCTTTCTTGGACAGAATTACAATGAGCAGTTCTTC.

The V gene is TRBV2, the J gene TRBJ2-3; TRBD2 matches 8 bases. Germline CDR1 SNHLY, CDR2 FYNNEI. The CDR3 loop spans 14 amino acids. V trimming: 7 bases; J trimming: 4 bases; junction bases outside the gene matches: 7. The CDR3 bases are TGTGCCAGCATCGGGGGGGCCGGGGCAGATACGCAGTATTTT. This encodes CASIGGAGADTQYF.

In its sample, this clone was seen once. This CDR3 is CSASSGVTNEKLFF. CDR3 nucleotide sequence: TGCAGTGCTAGTTCGGGGGTAACTAATGAAAAACTGTTTTTT. The V gene is TRBV20-1, the J gene TRBJ1-4; D might be TRBD1 (5 bases). V was shortened by 3 bases and J by 1 base, with 9 bases between the two germline ends. CDR1 DFQATT and CDR2 SNEGSKA come from the germline V gene (reference sequence). The CDR3 is 14 residues long.

This chain uses TRBV5-1 with TRBJ1-4, with 9 bases lining up with TRBD1. The CDR3 contains 14 residues. V gave up 5 bases and J gave up 8 bases; unmatched junction bases: 7. Germline CDR1 reads SGHRS; CDR2 reads YFSETQ. Here the CDR3 reads CASRPGTGLEKLFF. In DNA form, the CDR3 reads TGCGCCAGCAGACCCGGGACAGGGCTCGAAAAACTGTTTTTT.

The V and J genes are TRBV5-1 and TRBJ2-3; TRBD2 agrees at 11 bases. The V gene's germline CDR1 is SGHRS and CDR2 YFSETQ. This CDR3 comprises 16 residues. The junction had 8 bases not matched to a gene; V was cut back by 5 bases and J by 3 bases. CDR3 nucleotide sequence: TGCGCCAGCAGTATCGGGACTAGCGGACTAACAGATACGCAGTATTTT. Residues: CASSIGTSGLTDTQYF.

This sequence joins TRBV11-1 and TRBJ1-1; unclear D gene. The CDR3 is 13 amino acids. The V gene's germline CDR1 is SGHAT and CDR2 FQDESV (reference sequence). Trimming cost V 5 bases and J 1 base, with 8 bases left between them. Here the CDR3 reads CASSSGQNTEAFF. The CDR3 nucleotides are TGTGCCAGCAGCAGCGGCCAGAACACTGAAGCTTTCTTT.

The chain recombines TRBV12-5 with TRBJ2-3; TRBD2 matches 10 bases. The CDR3 sequence is 15 residues long. Germline-derived CDR1 and CDR2 are LGHNT and FRNRAP. The junction had 7 bases not matched to a gene; V was cut back by 8 bases and J by 2 bases. CDR3 sequence (DNA): TGTGCTAGTAACCCTAGCGGGGGCTTCACAGATACGCAGTATTTT. This codes for CASNPSGGFTDTQYF. The full variable domain, in which reference TRBV12-5 and TRBJ2-3 provide the parts outside the CDR3, is DARVTQTPRHKVTEMGQEVTMRCQPILGHNTVFWYRQTMMQGLELLAYFRNRAPLDDSGMPKDRFSAEMPDATLATLKIQPSEPRDSAVYFCASNPSGGFTDTQYFGPGTRLTVL.

The gene calls are TRBV3-1 (or the pseudogene TRBV3-2) and TRBJ2-5; D possibly corresponds to TRBD2 (5 bases). Germline CDR1 is LGHDT and CDR2 is YNNKEL (reference sequence). This CDR3 is built from 15 residues. The germline V and J ends were trimmed by 3 bases and 7 bases, with 18 bases remaining between them. The CDR3 region has the DNA TGTGCCAGCAGCCAGCAAACACTGGACTGGGGGACCCAGTACTTC. Protein product: CASSQQTLDWGTQYF.

The chain uses TRBV7-3 and TRBJ2-2; D gene uncertain. V was trimmed by 5 bases and J by 7 bases, leaving 11 bases between them. This CDR3 is built from 13 residues. The V gene's germline CDR1 is SGHTA and CDR2 FQGTGA. The CDR3 nucleotides read TGTGCCAGCAGCAGCTTTGGTAACGGGGAGCTGTTTTTT. It is translated as CASSSFGNGELFF.

The V call is TRBV29-1, the J call TRBJ2-7; 10 positions agree with TRBD1. The V and J ends lost 8 bases and 2 bases, in that order; junction bases with no gene match: 15. In germline, CDR1 is SQVTM, CDR2 ANQGSEA. The CDR3 spans 16 residues. The CDR3 bases are TGCAGCCCCCCAGGGGACAGGGGTGGGACGGCCTACGAGCAGTACTTC. Protein product: CSPPGDRGGTAYEQYF.

The chain is built from TRBV25-1 and TRBJ2-7; maybe TRBD1 (5 bases). The CDR3 sequence is 13 residues long. Trimming removed 6 bases at V and 2 bases at J, with 11 bases between. CDR1 is MGHDK and CDR2 is SYGVNS in the germline V gene. This CDR3 reads CASRETATYEQYF. In DNA, the CDR3 is TGTGCCAGCAGGGAGACAGCCACCTACGAGCAGTACTTC.

This clone has at least ten counts. The gene calls are TRBV6-4 and TRBJ2-3; TRBD2 matches at 14 bases. The CDR3 has 15 residues. From germline, CDR1 is MRHNA and CDR2 SNTAGT. With V trimmed by 0 bases and J by 8 bases, 1 base remained unmatched. The CDR3 DNA is TGTGCCAGCAGTGACTCGACTAGCGGGGGGGCTACGCAGTATTTT. Translation gives CASSDSTSGGATQYF.